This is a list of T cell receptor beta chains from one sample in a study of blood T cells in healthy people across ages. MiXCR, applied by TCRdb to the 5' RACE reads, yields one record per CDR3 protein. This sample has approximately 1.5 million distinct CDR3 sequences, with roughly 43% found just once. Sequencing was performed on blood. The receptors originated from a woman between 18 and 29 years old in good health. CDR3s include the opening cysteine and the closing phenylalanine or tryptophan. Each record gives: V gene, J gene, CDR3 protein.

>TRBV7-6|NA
CASSLMAQGEQYF
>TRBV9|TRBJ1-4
CASSAEMTAGSEKLFF
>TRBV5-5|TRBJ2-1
CASSLDDSYYNEQFF
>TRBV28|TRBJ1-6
CASTPGTPFQPLHF
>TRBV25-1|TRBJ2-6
CASGGVAGNGANVLTF
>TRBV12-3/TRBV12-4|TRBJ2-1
CASSLRGAVGSYNEQYF
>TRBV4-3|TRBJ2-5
CASSQDGQVQYF
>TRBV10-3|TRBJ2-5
CAISESVTSAQETQYF
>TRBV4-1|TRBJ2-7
CASSQPTGVYEQYF
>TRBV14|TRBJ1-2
CASSQDQGGYTF
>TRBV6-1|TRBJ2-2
CASSPGIGGELFF
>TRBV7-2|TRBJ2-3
CASSWARTDTQYF
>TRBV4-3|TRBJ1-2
CASSQAGTGTGYYGYTF
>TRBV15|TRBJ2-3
CATSRQDRIGTDTQYF
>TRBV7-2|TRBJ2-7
CASTEGLHTYEQYF
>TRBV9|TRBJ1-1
CASSVGRGRGWTEAFF
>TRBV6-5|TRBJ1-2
CASSWTGGGYGYTF
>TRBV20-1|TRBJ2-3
CSAKKGLAGGPSDTQYF
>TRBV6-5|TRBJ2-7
CASNYFGQGRSEQYF
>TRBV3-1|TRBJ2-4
CASSQDLKGRQYF
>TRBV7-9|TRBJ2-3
CVSSSGKIGTDTQYF
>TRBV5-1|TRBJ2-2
CASSLRTSGNTGELFF
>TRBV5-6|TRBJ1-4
CASSVESGVGKLFF
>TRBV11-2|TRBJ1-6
CASSLGKGGNSPLHF
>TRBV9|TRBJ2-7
CASSVGVAGSRGYEQYF
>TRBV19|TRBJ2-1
CASMAGGQYNEQFF
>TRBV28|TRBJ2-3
CASSIGTSGRAGTQYF
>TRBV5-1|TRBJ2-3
CASMDLVTDTQYF
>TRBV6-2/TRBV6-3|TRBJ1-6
CASSYGLSSRSYNSPLHF
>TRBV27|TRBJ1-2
CASSFRTGEGGYTF
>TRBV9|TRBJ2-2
CASSQGAINTGELFF
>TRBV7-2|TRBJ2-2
CASSLRRSRNTGELFF
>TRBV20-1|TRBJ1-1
CSAPQGTTEAFF
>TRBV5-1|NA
CASSSTATSATYEQYF
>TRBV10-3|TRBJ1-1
CAISDPGGWAAEAFF
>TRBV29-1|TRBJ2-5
CSVRSGVETQYF
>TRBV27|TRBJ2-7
CASRATGTAPYEQYF
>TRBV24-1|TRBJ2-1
CATSDPGNPYNEQFF
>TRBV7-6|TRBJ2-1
CASSFRTRAPSSSYNEQFF
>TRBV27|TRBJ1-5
CASGLKGQPQHF
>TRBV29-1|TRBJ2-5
CSARRDAQETQYF
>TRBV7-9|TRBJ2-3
CASSYLAGAFTDTQYF
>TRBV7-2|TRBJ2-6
CASSPHNVLTF
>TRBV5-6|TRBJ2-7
CASSWGLSDYEQYF
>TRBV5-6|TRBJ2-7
CASRSGAYNEQYF
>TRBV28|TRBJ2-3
CASRFGGGSTDTQYF
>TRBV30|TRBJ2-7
CAWSGHRQGGEQYF
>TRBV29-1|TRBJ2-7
CSVEFDPREQYF